This entry lists 6 T cell receptor beta chains sequenced from one sample in a study of T cell changes during pregnancy in multiple sclerosis. TCRdb's table, derived via immunoSEQ multiplex PCR, lists solely in-frame clones and lacks some. The repertoire holds 20,000 or so clones, 86% seen once, with 5.5% to 7.5% in the top ten. Sequencing used CD8+ T cells from peripheral blood mononuclear cells, obtained in the third trimester of pregnancy. The receptors were gathered from a female donor in good health, enrolled as a control in a pregnancy study.

J is TRBJ1-2 and V is TRBV7-9; D unclear. The CDR3 runs 12 residues. The germline V and J ends were trimmed by 2 bases and 6 bases, with 7 bases remaining between them. Germline assignment: CDR1 SEHNR and CDR2 FQNEAQ (reference sequence). CDR3 in DNA: TGTGCCAGCAGCTTACCGAGGGATGGCTACACCTTC. It is translated as CASSLPRDGYTF.

The chain is built from TRBV1 and TRBJ1-5. TRBV1 is noted as a pseudogene. The CDR3 consists of 13 residues. CDR3: CTSSGRENQPQHF. The CDR3, as DNA: TGCACCAGCAGCGGACGGGAAAATCAGCCCCAGCATTTT.

This clone was seen only once. The chain joins TRBV4-1 to TRBJ1-4; 7 nucleotides match TRBD1. Germline assignment: CDR1 MGHRA and CDR2 YSYEKL. Trimming cost V 4 bases and J 7 bases; bases outside gene matches: 6. CDR3 length: 14 amino acids. CDR3 residues: CASSLRQGGEKLFF. The CDR3 DNA is TGCGCCAGCAGCCTGAGACAGGGTGGTGAAAAACTGTTTTTT.

The chain couples TRBV27 to TRBJ2-7, with 7 positions matching TRBD1. V shed 6 bases, J shed 3 bases, and the junction held 2 bases outside the gene matches. In germline, CDR1 is MNHEY, CDR2 SMNVEV (reference sequence). The CDR3 covers 12 residues. In DNA, the CDR3 is TGTGCCAGCAGGGGGACAGTCTACGAGCAGTACTTC. It translates to CASRGTVYEQYF.

This chain joins TRBV27 and TRBJ1-6; no clear D. The CDR3 length is 14 residues. V gave up 2 bases and J gave up 2 bases, with 4 bases separating them. Germline V gives CDR1 MNHEY, CDR2 SMNVEV (reference sequence). The CDR3 DNA is TGTGCCAGCAGTTTACAGGCCTATAATTCACCCCTCCACTTT. This sequence encodes CASSLQAYNSPLHF.

This chain joins TRBV18 and TRBJ1-5; 9 nucleotides align to TRBD1. The V and J ends lost 5 bases and 5 bases, in that order; junction bases with no gene match: 4. The CDR3 length is 14 residues. Per the germline V gene, CDR1 is KGHSH and CDR2 is LQKENI. The CDR3 reads CASSSGTGYQPQHF. The CDR3 DNA sequence: TGTGCCAGCTCATCCGGGACAGGGTATCAGCCCCAGCATTTT.